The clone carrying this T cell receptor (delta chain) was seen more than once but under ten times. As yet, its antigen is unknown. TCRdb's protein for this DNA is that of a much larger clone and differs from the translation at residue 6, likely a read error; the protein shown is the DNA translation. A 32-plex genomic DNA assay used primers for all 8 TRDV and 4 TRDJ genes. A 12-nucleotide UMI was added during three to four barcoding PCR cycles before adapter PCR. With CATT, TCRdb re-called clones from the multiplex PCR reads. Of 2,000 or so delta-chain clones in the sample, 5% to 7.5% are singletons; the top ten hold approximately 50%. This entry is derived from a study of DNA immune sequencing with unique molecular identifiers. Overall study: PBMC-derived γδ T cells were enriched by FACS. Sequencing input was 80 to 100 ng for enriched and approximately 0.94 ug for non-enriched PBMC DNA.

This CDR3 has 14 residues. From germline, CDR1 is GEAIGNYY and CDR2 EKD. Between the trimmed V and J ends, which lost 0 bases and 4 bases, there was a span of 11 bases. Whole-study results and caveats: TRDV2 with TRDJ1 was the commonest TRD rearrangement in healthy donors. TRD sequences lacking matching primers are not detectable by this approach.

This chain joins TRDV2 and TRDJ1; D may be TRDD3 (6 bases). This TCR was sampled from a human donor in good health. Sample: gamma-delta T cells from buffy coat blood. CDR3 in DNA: TGTGCCTGTGACACCCAACTGGGAGGCGATAAACTCATCTTT. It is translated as CACDTQLGGDKLIF.